These T cell receptor beta chains were read from a single sample in a study of identical twins. TCRdb used MiXCR to reprocess the 5' RACE reads, holding one entry per CDR3 protein. The sample includes approximately 500,000 distinct CDR3 sequences, less than 25% of them seen just once. Separately, the same data were catalogued under a study of T cells expressing NK-cell markers.

The material sequenced was CD4+ T cells sorted from blood. All receptors come from a woman younger than 30 in good health. Both conserved end residues are part of each CDR3. D genes are given only for firm matches. Some rows mark clone size as missing; the rest say once, few, many or name a class of expanded clone.

cdr3_nt,cdr3_aa,v_call,clone_size,j_call,d_call
TGTGCCATCAGTGGACAGGGGGCTGGTGAAAAACTGTTTTTT,CAISGQGAGEKLFF,TRBV10-3,NA,TRBJ1-4,TRBD1
TGCGCCAGCAGTATAGGGCCACTCTACGAGCAGTACTTC,CASSIGPLYEQYF,TRBV5-1,NA,TRBJ2-7,NA
TGTGCCACCGCAACGGGGGCCTTTAAAGAGACCCAGTACTTC,CATATGAFKETQYF,TRBV2,NA,TRBJ2-5,NA
TGTGCCAGCAGTTTAGTGGCGAGCGGGAGGTTCCACGAGCAGTACTTC,CASSLVASGRFHEQYF,TRBV12-3/TRBV12-4,few,TRBJ2-7,TRBD2
TGTGCCAGCAGCTTAGCCAGCGGGACGAACACCGGGGAGCTGTTTTTT,CASSLASGTNTGELFF,TRBV7-7,few,TRBJ2-2,TRBD2
TGTGCCAGCAGTGAAGCCGACGAGACCCAGTACTTC,CASSEADETQYF,TRBV2,few,TRBJ2-5,NA
TGTGCCAGCTCGGGGTACTACAATGAGCAGTTCTTC,CASSGYYNEQFF,TRBV6-5,few,TRBJ2-1,NA
TGCAGTGCTAGGGGGGGGCGAGGGAGTTACGAGCAGTACTTC,CSARGGRGSYEQYF,TRBV20-1,few,TRBJ2-7,NA
TGCAGTGCTAGACGGCATGAGCAGTTCTTC,CSARRHEQFF,TRBV20-1,few,TRBJ2-1,NA
TGTGCCAGCAGTTTCGACGCAAACTATGGCTACACCTTC,CASSFDANYGYTF,TRBV6-2/TRBV6-3,NA,TRBJ1-2,NA
TGCGCCAGCAGCTTACGGGGTTCGGACTATGGCTACACCTTC,CASSLRGSDYGYTF,TRBV5-1,NA,TRBJ1-2,NA
TGTGCCAGCAGCCCGGGGACAGGGCATAATGAAAAACTGTTTTTT,CASSPGTGHNEKLFF,TRBV7-3,NA,TRBJ1-4,TRBD1
TGTGCCACCAGTGATACGACAGGGGGCAGGGAGACCCAGTACTTC,CATSDTTGGRETQYF,TRBV24-1,few,TRBJ2-5,TRBD1
TGTGCCAGCCATAATAACTATGGCTACACCTTC,CASHNNYGYTF,TRBV6-6,NA,TRBJ1-2,NA
TGTGCCAGCAGTTCTACAGGGACCACCCCGGGCGAGCAGTACTTC,CASSSTGTTPGEQYF,TRBV12-3/TRBV12-4,NA,TRBJ2-7,NA
TGTGCCAGCAGTGAGACTTACAACCTCTCCTACGAGCAGTACTTC,CASSETYNLSYEQYF,TRBV2,NA,TRBJ2-7,NA
TGCAGTGCTACTGACTATTTTAGCAATCAGCCCCAGCATTTT,CSATDYFSNQPQHF,TRBV20-1,NA,TRBJ1-5,NA
TGTGCCAGCAGCTCACTAAGGGCCACAGATACGCAGTATTTT,CASSSLRATDTQYF,TRBV12-3/TRBV12-4,NA,TRBJ2-3,NA
TGCGCCAGCAGCCAAGATCTGAACGGGAGGAATCCCCCGTACTTC,CASSQDLNGRNPPYF,TRBV4-3,NA,TRBJ2-7,TRBD2
TGTGCCAGCAGTGAAGCGGGTCGCGGGGAGCTGTTTTTT,CASSEAGRGELFF,TRBV6-1,NA,TRBJ2-2,NA